Following are 17 T cell receptor beta chains from one sample sequenced in a study of blood T cell repertoires in COVID-19. The protocol was immunoSEQ multiplex PCR, while the TCRdb copy is restricted to in-frame clones and leaves out a portion. The sample lists 350,000 to 450,000 clones; 80% to 95% were seen once. Specimen: PBMCs or T cells enriched from blood (not recorded which). The receptor source for this set is a middle-aged woman who had been exposed to COVID-19.

The rearrangement links TRBV27 to TRBJ2-1; 9 bases fit TRBD1. Germline CDR1 MNHEY, CDR2 SMNVEV (reference sequence). Germline trimming cut 7 bases from V and 8 bases from J; bases unmatched to any gene: 6. This CDR3 has 13 amino acids. CDR3 DNA: TGTGCCAGCACCGGACAGGGGCACCATGAGCAGTTCTTC. Translated: CASTGQGHHEQFF.

The chain has TRBV7-6 and TRBJ1-1, with 7 bases matching TRBD1. CDR3 length: 15 residues. CDR1 is SGHVS and CDR2 is FNYEAQ in the germline V gene. Trimming cost V 5 bases and J 0 bases; bases outside gene matches: 6. The CDR3 loop is CASSPGQGVNTEAFF. The CDR3 bases are TGTGCCAGCAGCCCGGGGCAGGGGGTGAACACTGAAGCTTTCTTT.

The gene calls are TRBV7-2 and TRBJ1-6; TRBD1 might be the D (6 bases). This CDR3 is 15 amino acids long. Germline V lookup: CDR1 SGHTA, CDR2 FQGNSA. V dropped 3 bases and J dropped 5 bases, with 11 bases sitting between them. The CDR3 here is CASSFQGSNNSPLHF. The CDR3 DNA follows: TGTGCCAGCAGCTTCCAGGGGAGTAATAATTCACCCCTCCACTTT.

This clone was seen a single time. In DNA form, the CDR3 reads TGCGCCAGCAGCTTTGGGGGGGCCGACACCGGGGAGCTGTTTTTT. It specifies CASSFGGADTGELFF. The chain combines TRBV4-1 with TRBJ2-2, with a tentative D call TRBD2 (7 bases). CDR3 length: 15 amino acids. V was clipped by 5 bases and J by 3 bases, with 13 bases between them. The germline CDR1 and CDR2 sequences are MGHRA and YSYEKL.

The chain couples TRBV18 to TRBJ1-1; no clear D gene. This CDR3 is 13 amino acids long. In germline, CDR1 is KGHSH, CDR2 LQKENI. V was pared by 8 bases and J by 3 bases, with 13 bases between. CDR3 in amino acids: CASATGRDTEAFF. DNA of the CDR3: TGTGCCAGCGCTACCGGGAGGGACACTGAAGCTTTCTTT.

This sequence joins TRBV14 and TRBJ1-1; possibly TRBD1 for D (5 bases). Deletions cut 0 bases from V and 2 bases from J, with 13 bases between. Germline loops: CDR1 SGHDN, CDR2 FVKESK. The CDR3 is made up of 16 amino acids. CDR3 sequence reads: CASSQDLGGLNTEAFF. CDR3 DNA sequence: TGTGCCAGCAGCCAAGATCTCGGGGGACTTAACACTGAAGCTTTCTTT.

The rearrangement links TRBV5-1 to TRBJ2-7, with TRBD1 as a possible D gene (6 bases). The V gene's germline CDR1 is SGHRS and CDR2 YFSETQ. CDR3 length: 15 amino acids. Trimming cost V 1 base and J 0 bases, with 11 bases left between them. The CDR3 loop is CASSLFGTTSYEQYF. DNA of the CDR3: TGCGCCAGCAGCTTGTTTGGGACAACCTCCTACGAGCAGTACTTC.

The chain joins TRBV4-2 to TRBJ1-2; weak D call: TRBD1 (6 bases). CDR3 length: 17 amino acids. CDR1 and CDR2 from the germline V gene are LGHNA and YNFKEQ. V lost 4 bases to trimming and J lost 6 bases, with 24 bases between them. CDR3 nucleotides: TGTGCCAGCAGCCCGGGGACATTGTACCAGGAGCGGAATGGCTACACCTTC. Translated, it gives CASSPGTLYQERNGYTF.

V gene TRBV7-9 combines with J gene TRBJ1-1; a possible D gene is TRBD1 (5 bases). V was cut by 5 bases and J by 5 bases, with 18 bases left in between. Germline assignment: CDR1 SEHNR and CDR2 FQNEAQ (reference sequence). This CDR3 is 15 amino acids long. The CDR3 nucleotides are TGTGCCAGCAGCCCACCCTCAGGACGGGGGACTGAAGCTTTCTTT. This sequence encodes CASSPPSGRGTEAFF.

The chain uses TRBV5-1 and TRBJ1-2; TRBD1 is a possible D gene (5 bases). The CDR3 is 15 residues long. Between the trimmed V and J ends, which lost 0 bases and 6 bases, there was a span of 15 bases. Germline V gives CDR1 SGHRS, CDR2 YFSETQ. The CDR3 nucleotides are TGCGCCAGCAGCTTGGGCCCAGGGAAAAGCGATGGCTACACCTTC. Translation gives CASSLGPGKSDGYTF.

J is TRBJ2-6 and V is TRBV3-1 (or the pseudogene TRBV3-2), with D perhaps TRBD1 (5 bases). This CDR3 is built from 17 residues. Trimming cost V 1 base and J 0 bases, with 10 bases left between them. Looked up from germline, CDR1 is LGHDT and CDR2 is YNNKEL (reference sequence). The CDR3 spells CASSQAGLSSGANVLTF. The CDR3 DNA follows: TGTGCCAGCAGCCAAGCAGGGTTAAGCTCTGGGGCCAACGTCCTGACTTTC.

The chain is built from TRBV29-1 and TRBJ1-1; D is ambiguous. Deletions cut 7 bases from V and 14 bases from J, with 20 bases between. The CDR3 is made up of 11 amino acids. Germline CDR1 and CDR2: SQVTM and ANQGSEA. CDR3 coding DNA: TGCAGCGGGCGGGATGTTGGGAGAGAATTCTTT. It is translated as CSGRDVGREFF.

The rearrangement links TRBV5-1 to TRBJ2-5, with 10 bases lining up with TRBD1. Germline CDR1 and CDR2: SGHRS and YFSETQ. V shed 5 bases and J 2 bases; nucleotides not matched to a gene: 9. This CDR3 spans 16 amino acids. CDR3 coding DNA: TGCGCCAGCAGTCTGTCCGGACAGGGGGTACAAGAGACCCAGTACTTC. Translation: CASSLSGQGVQETQYF.

The chain combines TRBV6-2 or TRBV6-3 with TRBJ2-7; TRBD2 aligns across 9 bases. The CDR3 sequence is 18 residues long. From germline, CDR1 is MNHEY and CDR2 SVGEGT. Trimming took 0 bases from V and 3 from J; bases not matched to a gene: 12. CDR3 bases: TGTGCCAGCAGTTACTCGGTGACTAGCGGCTCGCCTATCTACGAGCAGTACTTC. This codes for CASSYSVTSGSPIYEQYF.

The chain carries TRBV7-9 and TRBJ1-4; maybe TRBD1 (5 bases). This CDR3 contains 13 residues. The germline CDR1 and CDR2 sequences are SEHNR and FQNEAQ (reference sequence). Trimming took off 5 bases at V and 4 bases at J, with 8 bases between the two ends. The CDR3 region is CASSRGINEKLFF. The CDR3 bases are TGTGCCAGCAGCCGGGGGATTAATGAAAAACTGTTTTTT.

This sequence joins TRBV2 and TRBJ2-1, with D maybe TRBD1 (6 bases). The V end lost 11 bases, the J end lost 0 bases, and 17 bases lay between the germline ends. The CDR3 consists of 15 residues. Germline CDR1 is SNHLY and CDR2 is FYNNEI. This CDR3 is CAGLGGGLSYNEQFF. The CDR3 region has the DNA TGTGCCGGGCTTGGGGGCGGCCTCTCCTACAATGAGCAGTTCTTC.

The chain couples TRBV10-3 to TRBJ1-2; 7 nucleotides line up with TRBD1. CDR1 and CDR2 from the germline V gene are ENHRY and SYGVKD. V shed 0 bases, J shed 5 bases, and the junction held 3 bases outside the gene matches. The CDR3 covers 14 residues. CDR3 residues: CAISESGGQYGYTF. CDR3 sequence (DNA): TGTGCCATCAGTGAGTCGGGGGGACAGTATGGCTACACCTTC.